The 32 T cell receptor beta chains in this list originate from one sample, sequenced in a study of shared clonotypes between healthy human individuals. Profiling relied on immunoSEQ multiplex PCR, and the TCRdb table lists in-frame clones only, not all of them. The data show hundreds of thousands of clones, roughly 95% seen once. Cells designated naive CD8 were CD45RO-negative and were positively selected for CCR7, with terminally differentiated effector memory CD45RA+ cells excluded. Material: naive CD8+ T cells sorted from blood. Receptors were obtained from a woman younger than 45 in good health.

The rearrangement uses TRBV7-6 and TRBJ1-2; the D is unclear. This CDR3 is built from 14 residues. Germline CDR1 and CDR2: SGHVS and FNYEAQ. Trimming cost V 2 bases and J 4 bases, with 11 bases left between them. The CDR3 sequence is CASSLSAGSYGYTF. The CDR3 nucleotides read TGTGCCAGCAGCTTAAGCGCGGGGAGCTATGGCTACACCTTC.

The rearrangement links TRBV13 to TRBJ1-4, with D possibly TRBD1 on 6 matching bases. The V end was cut by 6 bases, the J end by 5 bases, with 19 bases between. CDR1 is PRHDT and CDR2 is FYEKMQ in the germline V gene (reference sequence). CDR3 length: 16 amino acids. This CDR3 is CASRGQTTASNEKLFF. The CDR3 DNA reads as TGTGCCAGCAGAGGACAGACAACGGCTTCAAATGAAAAACTGTTTTTT. The full variable domain, rest sourced from reference TRBV13 and TRBJ1-4, is AAGVIQSPRHLIKEKRETATLKCYPIPRHDTVYWYQQGPGQDPQFLISFYEKMQSDKGSIPDRFSAQQFSDYHSELNMSSLELGDSALYFCASRGQTTASNEKLFFGSGTQLSVL.

The J gene is TRBJ2-7, the V gene TRBV7-9; the match to TRBD1 covers 7 bases. Germline lookup yields CDR1 SEHNR and CDR2 FQNEAQ (reference sequence). The V and J ends lost 5 bases and 1 base, in that order; junction bases with no gene match: 2. The CDR3 length is 13 residues. The CDR3 sequence: CASSGGQSYEQYF. The CDR3 nucleotides are TGTGCCAGCAGCGGGGGACAGTCCTACGAGCAGTACTTC.

This rearrangement joins TRBV10-2 to TRBJ2-1, with 7 bases that match TRBD2. The V segment lost 6 bases and the J segment 1 base; nucleotides outside the gene matches: 3. The germline gives CDR1 WSHSY, CDR2 SAAADI. The CDR3 has 14 amino acids. In DNA, the CDR3 is TGCGCCAGCAGACCGGGACTATCCTACAATGAGCAGTTCTTC. Its protein product is CASRPGLSYNEQFF.

As for this clone: This same CDR3 is encoded by further DNA sequences in the sample. The V and J genes are TRBV19 and TRBJ2-7; 7 bases agree with TRBD1. V lost 1 base, J lost 0 bases, and 3 bases stayed unmatched. CDR1 and CDR2 (germline): LNHDA, SQIVND (reference sequence). The CDR3 runs 15 residues. CDR3 region: CASSIGQGVSYEQYF. CDR3 DNA: TGTGCCAGTAGTATAGGGCAGGGGGTCTCCTACGAGCAGTACTTC.

The rearrangement joins TRBV6-1 to TRBJ2-7, with 8 bases identical to TRBD2. V shed 2 bases and J 4 bases; nucleotides not matched to a gene: 10. The germline CDR1 and CDR2 sequences are MNHNS and SASEGT. The CDR3 length is 16 residues. This CDR3 is CASSEISASGSYEQYF. CDR3 nucleotide sequence: TGTGCCAGCAGTGAAATTTCGGCTAGCGGGTCTTACGAGCAGTACTTC.

The V and J genes are TRBV15 and TRBJ2-1, with D tentatively TRBD2 (5 bases). CDR1 is LNHNV, CDR2 YYDKDF, per germline (reference sequence). V lost 0 bases and J 0 bases, leaving 6 bases between the germline ends. CDR3 length equals 15 residues. This CDR3 reads CATSRERVSYNEQFF. CDR3 nucleotides: TGTGCCACCAGCAGAGAGAGGGTCTCCTACAATGAGCAGTTCTTC.

About this clone: A junction end diverges from the germline sequence, so it may reflect a read error. This chain connects TRBV28 to TRBJ2-2, with 7 bases fitting TRBD2. This CDR3 has 14 residues. Germline loops: CDR1 MDHEN, CDR2 SYDVKM. CDR3 sequence: CASTLGLAAGGLFF. CDR3 bases: TGTGCCAGCACCCTAGGGCTAGCGGCCGGGGGGCTGTTTTTT. Using reference TRBV28 and TRBJ2-2 for the parts outside the CDR3, the full variable domain is DVKVTQSSRYLVKRTGEKVFLECVQDMDHENMFWYRQDPGLGLRLIYFSYDVKMKEKGDIPEGYSVSREKKERFSLILESASTNQTSMYLCASTLGLAAGGLFFGEGSRLTVL.

The chain links TRBV10-3 to TRBJ2-3; weak D call: TRBD1 (6 bases). The germline V and J ends were trimmed by 3 bases and 2 bases, with 15 bases remaining between them. The length of the CDR3 is 16 residues. CDR1 and CDR2 (germline): ENHRY, SYGVKD. Here the CDR3 DNA reads TGTGCCATCAGTGATCCGAGGGACAAATCCACAGATACGCAGTATTTT. Amino acids: CAISDPRDKSTDTQYF.

CDR3 DNA: TGTGCCAGCAGCCATCAGGGGCTTCGCTACACTGAAGCTTTCTTT. This codes for CASSHQGLRYTEAFF. The chain recombines TRBV14 with TRBJ1-1; D might be TRBD1 (6 bases). The germline V gene encodes CDR1 SGHDN and CDR2 FVKESK. This CDR3 is 15 amino acids long. V was clipped by 3 bases and J by 3 bases, with 14 bases between them. Drawing the rest from reference TRBV14 and TRBJ1-1, the complete variable domain is EAGVTQFPSHSVIEKGQTVTLRCDPISGHDNLYWYRRVMGKEIKFLLHFVKESKQDESGMPNNRFLAERTGGTYSTLKVQPAELEDSGVYFCASSHQGLRYTEAFFGQGTRLTVV.

In regard to this clone: No DNA is shown, since the ends of the CDR3 on it are uncertain; the CDR3 is the one TCRdb lists. V usage is TRBV19 and J usage is TRBJ1-5; TRBD1 is taken as the D call from the table, unchecked against the DNA. In germline, CDR1 is LNHDA, CDR2 SQIVND (reference sequence). Both ends counted, the CDR3 spans 15 residues. The CDR3 sequence: CASTSGTGVNQPQHF.

V and J are TRBV28 and TRBJ2-1; 9 positions agree with TRBD2. Germline CDR1 and CDR2: MDHEN and SYDVKM. The CDR3 sequence is 16 residues long. The J segment lost 0 bases and the V segment lost 4 bases, leaving 4 bases of the junction unmatched. The CDR3 DNA reads TGTGCCAGCAGTTCCGAGCGGGAGGTCTCCTACAATGAGCAGTTCTTC. This gives the protein CASSSEREVSYNEQFF.

The J gene is TRBJ2-6, the V gene TRBV7-8; tentative D call: TRBD2 (6 bases). Germline lookup yields CDR1 SGHVS and CDR2 FQNEAQ. V lost 1 base and J lost 2, with 9 bases in between. The CDR3 covers 16 residues. In DNA, the CDR3 is TGTGCCAGCAGCTTAGGTCCGGGAGCTGGGGCCAACGTCCTGACTTTC. Its translation is CASSLGPGAGANVLTF.

The rearrangement joins TRBV30 to TRBJ1-1; D call uncertain. Trimming removed 3 bases from V and 2 bases from J, with 10 bases in between. CDR1 and CDR2 from the germline V gene are GTSNPN and SVGIG (reference sequence). The CDR3 extends over 13 amino acids. The CDR3 DNA follows: TGTGCCTGGAGCCCCGCGGGAAACACTGAAGCTTTCTTT. Translating gives CAWSPAGNTEAFF.

The V and J genes are TRBV27 and TRBJ2-3; TRBD1 matches 9 bases. J was trimmed by 3 bases and V by 2 bases; bases with no gene match: 6. CDR1 and CDR2 from the germline V gene are MNHEY and SMNVEV (reference sequence). This CDR3 region has 16 residues. The CDR3 protein is CASSLGVGQGTDTQYF. The CDR3 DNA reads TGTGCCAGCAGTTTAGGCGTCGGACAGGGGACAGATACGCAGTATTTT.

V usage is TRBV4-1 and J usage is TRBJ2-5; 7 nucleotides line up with TRBD2. CDR1 MGHRA and CDR2 YSYEKL come from the germline V gene. Unmatched junction bases numbered 6, after V lost 0 bases and J lost 5 bases. The CDR3 runs to 15 residues. The CDR3 loop is CASSQDETSYETQYF. The DNA of the CDR3 is TGCGCCAGCAGCCAAGATGAGACTAGCTACGAGACCCAGTACTTC.

V is TRBV7-8 and J is TRBJ1-4; D unclear. Germline V gene lookup returns CDR1 SGHVS and CDR2 FQNEAQ. The CDR3 runs to 13 residues. V lost 5 bases, J lost 10 bases, and 14 bases lay in between. The CDR3 reads CASSPPPGLKLFF. Here the CDR3 DNA reads TGTGCCAGCAGCCCTCCGCCAGGCCTAAAACTGTTTTTT. The variable domain in full, completed from reference TRBV7-8 and TRBJ1-4, reads GAGVSQSPRYKVAKRGQDVALRCDPISGHVSLFWYQQALGQGPEFLTYFQNEAQLDKSGLPSDRFFAERPEGSVSTLKIQRTQQEDSAVYLCASSPPPGLKLFFGSGTQLSVL.

This chain uses TRBV7-5 with TRBJ2-7. TRBV7-5 is deemed a pseudogene. The length of the CDR3 is 16 residues. The CDR3 nucleotides read TGTGTCAGAAGCTCCGCAGGGGACTCCGGATCCTACGAGCAGTACTTC. This codes for CVRSSAGDSGSYEQYF.

The chain recombines TRBV9 with TRBJ2-7, with 8 bases aligning to TRBD2. The germline gives CDR1 SGDLS, CDR2 YYNGEE. V dropped 0 bases and J dropped 6; count of bases not matched to a gene: 5. The CDR3 is 14 residues long. In nucleotides, the CDR3 is TGTGCCAGCAGCGTAGGCCCGGGAGGGGGCGAGCAGTACTTC. It codes for CASSVGPGGGEQYF.

Details on this clone: Other DNA sequences in this sample translate to the same CDR3. The gene calls are TRBV7-9 and TRBJ2-4; 8 bases line up with TRBD1. Germline CDR1 SEHNR, CDR2 FQNEAQ (reference sequence). V lost 1 base and J lost 0; bases outside the gene matches: 2. There are 16 residues in the CDR3. For the CDR3, the DNA is TGTGCCAGCAGCTTAGGGACAGGGTTAGCCAAAAACATTCAGTACTTC. Translating it yields CASSLGTGLAKNIQYF.

The chain has TRBV28 and TRBJ1-5; 8 nucleotides agree with TRBD1. Looked up from germline, CDR1 is MDHEN and CDR2 is SYDVKM. CDR3 length equals 17 residues. The V and J ends lost 3 bases and 1 base, in that order; junction bases with no gene match: 8. The CDR3 reads CASSFYRGIISNQPQHF. CDR3 DNA: TGTGCCAGCAGTTTCTACAGGGGGATCATAAGCAATCAGCCCCAGCATTTT.

V gene TRBV5-6 combines with J gene TRBJ2-7; no clear D gene. Germline V lookup: CDR1 SGHDT, CDR2 YYEEEE. The CDR3 is 14 amino acids. With 2 bases removed from V and 2 bases from J, the gap between germline ends came to 11 bases. The CDR3 DNA reads TGTGCCAGCAGCTTATTACGGAACGCCTACGAGCAGTACTTC. As protein: CASSLLRNAYEQYF.

The V and J genes are TRBV29-1 and TRBJ1-1; D is undetermined. The CDR3 consists of 11 residues. Trimming removed 0 bases from V and 5 bases from J, with 4 bases in between. Germline V gene sequence: CDR1 SQVTM, CDR2 ANQGSEA. The CDR3 DNA reads as TGCAGCGTTGAAGAGACGACTGAAGCTTTCTTT. Translation gives CSVEETTEAFF.

This chain connects TRBV27 to TRBJ2-7; D call uncertain. Germline lookup yields CDR1 MNHEY and CDR2 SMNVEV (reference sequence). This CDR3 is built from 11 residues. The V end lost 4 bases, the J end lost 7 bases, and 8 bases lay between the germline ends. The CDR3, as DNA: TGTGCCAGCAGTTGGTTGGGGGAGCAGTACTTC. This gives the protein CASSWLGEQYF.

The CDR3: CASSIVGNSYEQYF. In DNA form, the CDR3 reads TGTGCCAGTAGTATAGTCGGCAACTCCTACGAGCAGTACTTC. The rearrangement uses TRBV19 and TRBJ2-7; no reliable D call. Germline assignment: CDR1 LNHDA and CDR2 SQIVND (reference sequence). This CDR3 spans 14 amino acids. Between the trimmed V and J ends, which lost 1 base and 0 bases, there was a span of 7 bases.

This rearrangement joins TRBV19 to TRBJ2-7, with D possibly matching TRBD1 (5 bases). The CDR3 spans 14 residues. Between the trimmed V and J ends, which lost 4 bases and 3 bases, there was a span of 13 bases. Germline V gene lookup returns CDR1 LNHDA and CDR2 SQIVND (reference sequence). The CDR3 sequence: CASSTGQGDYEQYF. The DNA of the CDR3 is TGTGCCAGTAGTACCGGACAAGGGGACTACGAGCAGTACTTC.

The chain uses TRBV15 and TRBJ2-1; TRBD2 matches at 16 bases. V trimming: 3 bases; J trimming: 7 bases; junction bases outside the gene matches: 9. The CDR3 consists of 18 residues. Germline lookup yields CDR1 LNHNV and CDR2 YYDKDF (reference sequence). This chain's CDR3 is CATSSGGTSGRAGNEQFF. The CDR3 region has the DNA TGTGCCACCAGCAGTGGGGGGACTAGCGGGAGGGCCGGTAATGAGCAGTTCTTC.

The gene calls are TRBV6-5 and TRBJ2-1; the match to TRBD2 covers 12 bases. The trim removed 2 bases at V and 9 bases at J, leaving 5 bases unmatched. Germline loops: CDR1 MNHEY, CDR2 SVGAGI. This CDR3 is 15 amino acids long. CDR3 sequence (DNA): TGTGCCAGCAGTTACGGACTAGCGGGAATTCCTGAGCAGTTCTTC. As protein: CASSYGLAGIPEQFF.

This clone was detected a few times. The gene calls are TRBV29-1 and TRBJ1-1, with 7 bases fitting TRBD1. The CDR3 contains 15 residues. Germline V gene sequence: CDR1 SQVTM, CDR2 ANQGSEA. The trim removed 5 bases at V and 0 bases at J, leaving 9 bases unmatched. The CDR3 spells CSVIGGQLMNTEAFF. CDR3 nucleotide sequence: TGCAGCGTTATAGGGGGACAGCTTATGAACACTGAAGCTTTCTTT.

This chain uses TRBV27 with TRBJ2-2; TRBD2 matches at 12 bases. J was trimmed by 6 bases and V by 0 bases; bases with no gene match: 8. The CDR3 is made up of 18 amino acids. Germline assignment: CDR1 MNHEY and CDR2 SMNVEV (reference sequence). CDR3 sequence (DNA): TGTGCCAGCAGTTTATCTCCTAGCGGGAGGGCCCTCGCCGGGGAGCTGTTTTTT. Amino acids: CASSLSPSGRALAGELFF.

The V gene is TRBV27, the J gene TRBJ2-3, with TRBD1 matching 8 bases. CDR1 and CDR2 (germline): MNHEY, SMNVEV (reference sequence). Trimming took 1 base from V and 4 from J; bases not matched to a gene: 4. The CDR3 sequence is 15 residues long. The CDR3 DNA follows: TGTGCCAGCAGTTTATTCAGGGGGCGAGCAGATACGCAGTATTTT. Residues: CASSLFRGRADTQYF.

This clone appeared once. The chain uses TRBV5-1 and TRBJ2-2; 8 nucleotides agree with TRBD2. The CDR3 sequence is 15 residues long. The junction had 4 bases not matched to a gene; V was cut back by 2 bases and J by 4 bases. The germline CDR1 and CDR2 sequences are SGHRS and YFSETQ. The CDR3 bases are TGCGCCAGCAGCTTAGCGGGAGCGGTCACCGGGGAGCTGTTTTTT. Its protein product is CASSLAGAVTGELFF.